This T cell receptor beta chain was captured in a study of PD-1 blockade in classical Hodgkin lymphoma (TCRdb year 2020). Regarding the study in general: Nivolumab dosing was 3 mg/kg intravenously every 2 weeks, continuing until either disease progression or unacceptable toxicity. A peripheral blood immune signature of response to PD-1 blockade in classical Hodgkin lymphoma was defined using TCR beta sequencing and CyTOF. What the work shows at the level of the full study, not this receptor alone: CD4+ but not CD8+ TCR diversity rose significantly by C4D1 (p=0.0027 vs p=0.16), most apparent in complete responders (p=0.02). Among trial patients, those achieving complete response had baseline diversity similar to that of newly diagnosed patients, while diversity was significantly lower in partial responders and progressors. The study covered only a single clinical trial cohort, and the causes of the repertoire differences, possibly disease activity or prior therapy, were still not defined. Lower diversity was seen in patients whose nivolumab began less than 1 year after ASCT, and these patients were left out of later analyses so that immune reconstitution would not confound the results. Baseline TCR diversity was reported to be lower in newly diagnosed patients than in healthy donors and to be lower still in relapsed/refractory patients.

As encoded in the germline V gene, CDR1 is SGHRS while CDR2 is YFSETQ. From cysteine to phenylalanine, the CDR3 is 16 amino acids long. The retained sequence is limited to the CDR3, 48 bases, with the frame set at the first base. V loses 0 bases, J loses 8 bases, and the germline ends lie 20 bases apart. Per the publication, the time point label means: cycle 2 day 1 (C2D1) of nivolumab. All trial patients had relapsed after autologous stem cell transplantation, with cohorts A, B and C differing in prior brentuximab vedotin exposure. The trial cohort comprised some 60 patients with relapsed/refractory classical Hodgkin lymphoma whose best overall responses were complete response, partial response or progressive disease. In the multi-cohort phase II CheckMate 205 trial, trial patients received single-agent nivolumab. An independent review committee assessed best overall response using the 2007 International Working Group response criteria. Trial PBMCs were obtained immediately prior to nivolumab initiation (C1D1) and on therapy at cycle 2 day 1 and cycle 4 day 1. After peripheral blood was drawn into 8 mL Vacutainer Cell Preparation Tubes, PBMCs were isolated by centrifugation and then cryopreserved.

A remark on this clone: Its target antigen remains unknown. Base qualities are not recorded, but no much larger clone differs from it by a single base.

Genomic DNA was extracted with the Qiagen DNeasy kit from unsorted PBMCs and from negatively selected CD4+ and CD8+ fractions. TCR beta CDR3 regions were amplified by immunoSEQ multiplex PCR using primers annealing to V and J segments. A synthetic immune receptor repertoire was used to minimize amplification bias, and remaining bias was computationally removed after sequencing. In the source study's methods: Repertoire diversity was quantified as the Shannon entropy index using custom Python scripts. Unsorted, CD4+ and CD8+ repertoires were analyzed separately, except in combined analyses where CD4+ and CD8+ sequences were merged in silico. A clone counted as expanded when the clone's frequency after treatment rose at least 2-fold relative to C1D1, and clones undetected at baseline were given a pseudocount of 0.5. Singleton clones were defined as clones with 0 or 1 copy at C1D1, and non-singleton clones were defined as clones with 2 or more copies. Clones expanded in unsorted samples were labelled as CD4+, CD8+ or unknown by matching protein sequences in sorted samples from the same patient. Wilcoxon tests were applied to paired samples to test diversity changes from C1D1 to C4D1. Sourced from immuneACCESS, this table was stored by TCRdb with only in-frame sequences that have V and J called. A share of the clones is absent; for the studies checked, an unresolved V gene accounts for under half, and the remainder has no known explanation. V, J and clone size are those of that table, while D and trimming were read from the DNA. The sample has approximately 99,000 clones on record, roughly 81% of them singletons. Under 20% of the sample is held by the ten biggest clonotypes.

Sequencing was performed on peripheral blood mononuclear cells (PBMCs), taken before the second cycle of nivolumab. This receptor chain uses TRBV5-1 and TRBJ1-2, and possibly TRBD1, on 6 matching bases. The source is a human donor with classical Hodgkin lymphoma. The nucleotide sequence is TGCGCCAGCAGCTTGGACGGCGGGGCGGGGGCACGGGGCTACACCTTC. This codes for CASSLDGGAGARGYTF.